This T cell receptor beta chain was identified in a study of post-analysis software for immune sequencing data (dated by TCRdb to 2015 to 2017). Background for the entire study: Recorded disease courses included relapsing-remitting, secondary progressive and progressive-relapsing multiple sclerosis, with some patients lacking subtype annotation. A subset of samples was prepared in parallel using single-end sample barcoding, then pooled and co-amplified after Illumina adapter ligation. The multiple sclerosis patient repertoires were compared with more than 9 previously published healthy control repertoires from donors aged about 6 to 28 years.

Library preparation was by PCR. Instrument used: Illumina HiSeq 2500. To reduce PCR and sequencing biases, unique molecular identifiers were built into the TCR beta cDNA libraries. Approximately 500,000 cDNA molecules were obtained per 1 to 10 million input T cells, so each molecule approximated one T cell. The patient libraries were prepared and sequenced using the same protocol as the earlier healthy control dataset. Samples belonging to the same batch were prepared together, multiplexed and sequenced on a shared HiSeq lane. On the study's bioinformatics: MIGEC handled the raw barcoded reads, throwing out single-read molecular identifier groups before consensus assembly and CDR3 extraction. VDJtools was used for post-analysis of the clonotype tables, and diversity was normalized by down-sampling every dataset to the size of the smallest sample. Repertoire overlap clustering matched CDR3 amino acid but not nucleotide sequences to correct batch-related cross-sample contamination. The public reads were reprocessed in TCRdb via fastp at Q25 and MiXCR, keeping in-frame beta chains. Rows are combined by CDR3 protein, so each entry shows the most common genes and DNA. What appears here as the V and J calls and clone size reflects TCRdb's work, not the paper's. For this sample there are around 500,000 distinct CDR3 sequences; around 31% appear just once. The leading ten clones occupy approximately 5.4% of the sample.

Broad study findings and their caveats: Direct clustering with F measure revealed strong co-clustering of samples prepared in the same batch, which led to a batch-effect correction. Compared with controls, multiple sclerosis patients had significantly lower normalized Chao1 diversity, a finding suggesting substantial peripheral T-cell clonal expansion. The control group was slightly older than the multiple sclerosis patient group. Patients showed significantly higher frequencies than controls for five TRBV segments, among them TRBV5-6, TRBV5-1 and TRBV20-1.

To note about this clonotype: Its antigen target is currently unknown. Base qualities are not at hand, and no much larger clone is one base apart.

Counted from cysteine to phenylalanine, this CDR3 has 14 amino acids. Just CDR3 DNA is preserved here, 42 bases in frame from base 1. V loses 6 bases of germline sequence and J loses 5 bases, and the interval between the two ends is 16 bases. To demonstrate the VDJtools post-analysis software, the study profiled TCR beta repertoires from the peripheral blood of around 13 young patients with multiple sclerosis. The patients with multiple sclerosis were children and adolescents between about 6 and 17 years of age. The sequence links TRBV12-3 or TRBV12-4 to TRBJ2-5; the D region may be TRBD1 or TRBD2, each matching 7 bases equally. Sequencing used blood. The sequence came from a girl younger than 18 with multiple sclerosis. In nucleotide form, the sequence is TGTGCCAGCAGAGCGAGACAGGGAGGGGAGACCCAGTACTTC. This translates into CASRARQGGETQYF.